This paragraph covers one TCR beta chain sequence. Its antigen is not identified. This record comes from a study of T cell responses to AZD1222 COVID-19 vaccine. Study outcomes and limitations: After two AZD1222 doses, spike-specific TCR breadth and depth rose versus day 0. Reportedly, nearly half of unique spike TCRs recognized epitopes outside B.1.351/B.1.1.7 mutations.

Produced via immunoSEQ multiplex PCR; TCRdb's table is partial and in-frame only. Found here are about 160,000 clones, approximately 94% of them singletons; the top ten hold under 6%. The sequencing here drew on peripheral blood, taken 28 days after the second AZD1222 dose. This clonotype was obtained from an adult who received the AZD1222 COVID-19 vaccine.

CDR3 amino acids: CASSLVVLMGTGGNTIYF. The CDR3 DNA sequence: TGTGCCAGCAGCTTGGTGGTTCTTATGGGGACGGGAGGAAACACCATATATTTT. V is TRBV5-8 and J is TRBJ1-3, with TRBD1 as a possible D gene (5 bases). The germline V gene has CDR1 SGHTS and CDR2 YDEGEE. Trimming cost V 0 bases and J 4 bases, with 20 bases left between them. The CDR3 runs 18 residues.